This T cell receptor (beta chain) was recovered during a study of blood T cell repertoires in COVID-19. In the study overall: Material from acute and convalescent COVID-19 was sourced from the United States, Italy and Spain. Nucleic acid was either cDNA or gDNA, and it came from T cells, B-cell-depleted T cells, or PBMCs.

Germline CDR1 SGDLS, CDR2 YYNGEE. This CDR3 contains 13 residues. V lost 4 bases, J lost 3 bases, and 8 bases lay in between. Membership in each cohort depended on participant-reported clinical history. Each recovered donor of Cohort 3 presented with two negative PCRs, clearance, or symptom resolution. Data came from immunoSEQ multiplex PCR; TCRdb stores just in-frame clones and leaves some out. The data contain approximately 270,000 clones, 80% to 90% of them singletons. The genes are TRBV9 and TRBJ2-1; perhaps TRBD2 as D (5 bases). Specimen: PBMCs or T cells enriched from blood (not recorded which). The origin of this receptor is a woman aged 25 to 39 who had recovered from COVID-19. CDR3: CASSIGGYNEQFF. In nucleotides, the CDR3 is TGTGCCAGCAGCATAGGAGGCTACAATGAGCAGTTCTTC.